Shown below are 16 T cell receptor beta chains from a single sample sequenced in a study of cytomegalovirus exposure and HLA in healthy donors. The primer mix had 60 Vbeta and 13 Jbeta primers. Clones were read by immunoSEQ multiplex PCR, and TCRdb kept only the in-frame ones, dropping some. This table holds 150,000 to 200,000 clones, 82% found once. What was sequenced was PBMCs. These receptors all stem from a woman between 45 and 65 years old in good health and CMV-seropositive.

This clone has only a few counts. The V call is TRBV4-1, the J call TRBJ2-1; 11 positions agree with TRBD2. Trimming cost V 1 base and J 7 bases; bases outside gene matches: 18. The CDR3 totals 20 residues. Germline V CDR1 and CDR2: MGHRA, YSYEKL. The CDR3 nucleotides read TGCGCCAGCAGCCAAGGAACTCAGGTAGCGGGAGGGCCCAGCAATAATGAGCAGTTCTTC. This codes for CASSQGTQVAGGPSNNEQFF.

The chain couples TRBV10-3 to TRBJ2-7; 11 positions agree with TRBD2. V dropped 4 bases and J dropped 6; count of bases not matched to a gene: 8. Germline V gives CDR1 ENHRY, CDR2 SYGVKD. The CDR3 contains 15 residues. CDR3 sequence (DNA): TGTGCCATCAGTGCGACTAGCGGGGAAGGTGGCGAGCAGTACTTC. Its protein is CAISATSGEGGEQYF.

The chain is built from TRBV11-1 and TRBJ2-5; tentatively, D is TRBD1 (5 bases). The J call may be in error: the DNA end matches TRBJ2-7 better. CDR3 length: 14 residues. Germline V gene data show CDR1 as SGHAT and CDR2 as FQDESV (reference sequence). As DNA, the CDR3 is TGTGCCAGCAGCAAGGGGAATCTACCCTACGAGCAGTACTTC. As protein: CASSKGNLPYEQYF.

CDR3 coding DNA: TGTGCCACCAGCAGGGACGTACAGGGAGTCGAGCAGTACTTC. This gives the protein CATSRDVQGVEQYF. The rearrangement links TRBV15 to TRBJ2-7; weak D call: TRBD1 (6 bases). Trimming removed 3 bases at V and 6 bases at J, with 15 bases between. This CDR3 spans 14 amino acids. Germline V gene sequence: CDR1 LNHNV, CDR2 YYDKDF (reference sequence).

To note about this clone: Additional DNA sequences in this sample encode the identical CDR3. This chain uses TRBV18 with TRBJ1-1; D is undetermined. V dropped 4 bases and J dropped 0 bases, with 6 bases sitting between them. Germline V CDR1 and CDR2: KGHSH, LQKENI. CDR3 length equals 13 residues. This CDR3 reads CASSLGVNTEAFF. DNA of the CDR3: TGTGCCAGCTCACTGGGAGTGAACACTGAAGCTTTCTTT.

The rearrangement joins TRBV7-9 to TRBJ1-4; D is perhaps TRBD1 (5 bases). The V end lost 3 bases, the J end lost 6 bases, and 11 bases lay between the germline ends. Germline V gene lookup returns CDR1 SEHNR and CDR2 FQNEAQ (reference sequence). CDR3 length: 14 residues. The CDR3 DNA reads TGTGCCAGCAGCTTTCAGGGTGGGGATGAAAAACTGTTTTTT. Translated: CASSFQGGDEKLFF.

This chain links TRBV10-3 with TRBJ1-1, with D tentatively TRBD1 (6 bases). The CDR3 totals 13 residues. V gave up 3 bases and J gave up 6 bases, with 11 bases separating them. CDR1 and CDR2 from the germline V gene are ENHRY and SYGVKD. CDR3 residues: CAISDTGWAEAFF. For the CDR3, the DNA is TGTGCCATCAGTGATACAGGGTGGGCTGAAGCTTTCTTT.

The chain joins TRBV28 to TRBJ2-5; possible D gene TRBD2, 5 bases. From germline, CDR1 is MDHEN and CDR2 SYDVKM. V gave up 5 bases and J gave up 0 bases, with 7 bases separating them. This CDR3 spans 13 amino acids. The CDR3 reads CASSTGNQETQYF. In DNA, the CDR3 is TGTGCCAGCAGTACGGGAAACCAAGAGACCCAGTACTTC.

The chain uses TRBV5-1 and TRBJ2-7; 11 nucleotides match TRBD2. V shed 3 bases and J 0 bases; nucleotides not matched to a gene: 2. The CDR3 loop spans 15 amino acids. Germline V CDR1 and CDR2: SGHRS, YFSETQ. The CDR3 sequence: CASSSSGRSSYEQYF. As DNA, the CDR3 is TGCGCCAGCAGCTCTAGCGGGAGGAGCTCCTACGAGCAGTACTTC.

The V and J genes are TRBV2 and TRBJ2-6; D possibly corresponds to TRBD1 (8 bases). CDR3 length: 17 amino acids. CDR1 is SNHLY and CDR2 is FYNNEI in the germline V gene. V was trimmed by 7 bases and J by 0 bases, leaving 16 bases between them. CDR3 DNA sequence: TGTGCCAGCACCCTACAGGGGGGGATCTCTGGGGCCAACGTCCTGACTTTC. Protein product: CASTLQGGISGANVLTF.

This rearrangement joins TRBV10-3 to TRBJ1-2, with 7 bases aligning to TRBD1. Unmatched junction bases numbered 8, after V lost 5 bases and J lost 8 bases. The CDR3 runs 13 residues. Germline-derived CDR1 and CDR2 are ENHRY and SYGVKD. The CDR3 sequence is CAISKDRLWGYTF. CDR3 nucleotides: TGTGCCATCAGTAAGGACAGGCTATGGGGCTACACCTTC.

The chain recombines TRBV27 with TRBJ1-3; a possible D gene is TRBD1 (5 bases). Germline V lookup: CDR1 MNHEY, CDR2 SMNVEV (reference sequence). CDR3 length equals 13 residues. Trimming cost V 4 bases and J 3 bases, with 7 bases left between them. CDR3 coding DNA: TGTGCCAGCAGTTCAGGGTATGGAAACACCATATATTTT. Translating it yields CASSSGYGNTIYF.

The J gene is TRBJ2-3, the V gene TRBV6-5, with 10 positions matching TRBD2. Germline V gene data show CDR1 as MNHEY and CDR2 as SVGAGI. CDR3 length: 14 amino acids. V was pared by 4 bases and J by 6 bases, with 4 bases of the junction left unmatched. The CDR3 is CASSLAGGADTQYF. In nucleotides, the CDR3 is TGTGCCAGCAGTTTAGCGGGAGGAGCCGATACGCAGTATTTT.

This sequence joins TRBV5-6 and TRBJ2-5; no firm D call. Germline CDR1 SGHDT, CDR2 YYEEEE. The CDR3 has 14 residues. V shed 4 bases and J shed 3 bases, with 13 bases lying between them. Here the CDR3 DNA reads TGTGCCAGCAGCCCGGTTTCGGTCGAAGAGACCCAGTACTTC. This gives the protein CASSPVSVEETQYF.

The gene calls are TRBV7-9 and TRBJ2-7, with D uncertain. CDR1 SEHNR and CDR2 FQNEAQ come from the germline V gene (reference sequence). The CDR3 extends over 13 amino acids. Deletions cut 6 bases from V and 3 bases from J, with 12 bases between. CDR3 nucleotide sequence: TGTGCCAGCAGGAGAAGTGCTATCTACGAGCAGTACTTC. It specifies CASRRSAIYEQYF.

V usage is TRBV5-1 and J usage is TRBJ2-1, with 8 bases identical to TRBD2. The V and J ends lost 4 bases and 0 bases, in that order; junction bases with no gene match: 6. The CDR3 loop spans 16 amino acids. The germline V gene has CDR1 SGHRS and CDR2 YFSETQ. The chain's CDR3 is CASSPSGSSSYNEQFF. CDR3 DNA: TGCGCCAGCAGCCCTAGCGGGTCTAGCTCCTACAATGAGCAGTTCTTC. The entire variable domain, with the rest obtained from reference TRBV5-1 and TRBJ2-1, is as follows: KAGVTQTPRYLIKTRGQQVTLSCSPISGHRSVSWYQQTPGQGLQFLFEYFSETQRNKGNFPGRFSGRQFSNSRSEMNVSTLELGDSALYLCASSPSGSSSYNEQFFGPGTRLTVL.